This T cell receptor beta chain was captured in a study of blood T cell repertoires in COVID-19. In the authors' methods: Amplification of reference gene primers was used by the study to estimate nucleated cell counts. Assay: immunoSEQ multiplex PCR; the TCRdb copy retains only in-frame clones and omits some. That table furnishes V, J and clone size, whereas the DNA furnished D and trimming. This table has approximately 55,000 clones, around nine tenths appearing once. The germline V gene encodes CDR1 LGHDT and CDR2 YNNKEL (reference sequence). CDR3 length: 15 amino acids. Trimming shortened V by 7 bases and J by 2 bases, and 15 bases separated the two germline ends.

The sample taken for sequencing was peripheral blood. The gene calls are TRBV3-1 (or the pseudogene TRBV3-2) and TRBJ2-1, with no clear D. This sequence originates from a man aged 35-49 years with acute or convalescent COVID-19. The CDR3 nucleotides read TGTGCCAGCACCCCAGTGGCTAGTACCTACAATGAGCAGTTCTTC. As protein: CASTPVASTYNEQFF.